This T cell receptor (beta chain) stems from a study of technical replicates of blood from several donors. Method: immunoSEQ multiplex PCR; TCRdb's copy keeps in-frame clones and lacks some. The table has roughly 82,000 clones, 96% seen once. Germline CDR1 reads SGDLS; CDR2 reads YYNGEE. With 6 bases clipped from V and 8 bases from J, the junction kept 11 bases outside the gene matches. The CDR3 is made up of 14 amino acids. This TCR came from a human donor in good health. Sequencing used T cells isolated from PBMCs. The V gene is TRBV9, the J gene TRBJ1-2, with TRBD1 identical over 9 bases. The CDR3 coding sequence is TGTGCCAGCAAGACCGCGGGGACAGGGCCCGGCTACACCTTC. Its protein is CASKTAGTGPGYTF.